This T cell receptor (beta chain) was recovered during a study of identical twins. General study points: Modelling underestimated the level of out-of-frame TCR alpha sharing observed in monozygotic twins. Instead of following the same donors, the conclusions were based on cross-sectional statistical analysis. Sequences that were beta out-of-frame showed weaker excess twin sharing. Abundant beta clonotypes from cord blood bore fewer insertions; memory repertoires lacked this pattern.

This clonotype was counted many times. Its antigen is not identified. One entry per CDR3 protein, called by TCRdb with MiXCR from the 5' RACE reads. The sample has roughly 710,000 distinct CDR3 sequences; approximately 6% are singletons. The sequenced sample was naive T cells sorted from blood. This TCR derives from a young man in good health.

This CDR3 is CASSPSRGKSSYNEQFF. Written as DNA, the CDR3 is TGCGCCAGCAGCCCCTCCCGGGGGAAGAGCTCCTACAATGAGCAGTTCTTC. The genes are TRBV4-1 and TRBJ2-1; the D gene is possibly TRBD2 (6 bases). Germline values: CDR1 MGHRA, CDR2 YSYEKL. The ends were cut back, 4 bases at V and 0 bases at J, with 16 bases in the middle. This CDR3 has 17 amino acids.